Described below is a single TCR beta chain sequence and its context. The CDR3 runs 14 residues. Losses at the gene ends were 4 bases for V and 4 bases for J; bases not matched to a gene: 4. Germline values: CDR1 SGHTA, CDR2 FQGTGA. Only in-frame clones appear in the TCRdb table, and some are missing; sequencing was by immunoSEQ multiplex PCR. Found here are 42,000 or so clones, 75% to 90% of them singletons; the top ten hold under 5.5%. The data originate from a study of OX40 agonist ivuxolimab in advanced cancers. V and J are TRBV7-3 and TRBJ2-3, with 8 bases aligning to TRBD1. Sequencing was performed on CD4+ or CD8+ T cells sorted from blood, taken in a trial of the OX40 agonist ivuxolimab. The sequence was collected from an adult with an advanced solid tumor such as melanoma, head and neck, liver or kidney cancer. The CDR3 is CASSSDRAADTQYF. The CDR3 DNA is TGTGCCAGCAGCTCGGACAGGGCGGCAGATACGCAGTATTTT. Full variable domain (rest looked up from reference TRBV7-3 and TRBJ2-3): GAGVSQTPSNKVTEKGKYVELRCDPISGHTALYWYRQSLGQGPEFLIYFQGTGAADDSGLPNDRFFAVRPEGSVSTLKIQRTERGDSAVYLCASSSDRAADTQYFGPGTRLTVL.